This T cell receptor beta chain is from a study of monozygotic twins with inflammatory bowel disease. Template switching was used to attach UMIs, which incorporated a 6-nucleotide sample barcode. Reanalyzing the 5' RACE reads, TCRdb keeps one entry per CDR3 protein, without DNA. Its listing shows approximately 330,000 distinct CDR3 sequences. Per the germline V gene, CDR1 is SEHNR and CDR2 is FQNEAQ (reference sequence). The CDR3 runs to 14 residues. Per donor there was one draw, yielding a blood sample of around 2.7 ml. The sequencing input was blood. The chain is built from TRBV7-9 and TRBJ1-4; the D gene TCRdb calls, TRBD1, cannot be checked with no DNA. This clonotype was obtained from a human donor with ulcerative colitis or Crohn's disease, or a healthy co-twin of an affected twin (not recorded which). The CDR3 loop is CASSVTVPHEKLFF.